This is a list of T cell receptor beta chains from one sample in a study of cytomegalovirus exposure and HLA in healthy donors. Some clones are missing from TCRdb's copy, which holds only in-frame ones; the method was immunoSEQ multiplex PCR. The sample holds approximately 150,000 clones, about 80% seen once. The specimen sequenced was PBMCs. These TCRs come from a woman between 40 and 55 years old in good health and CMV-seronegative. CDR3s include the opening cysteine and the closing phenylalanine or tryptophan. D genes are given only for firm matches. Clone size, where shown, is once, few, many, or a class for clones that have expanded.

NA	TRBV2	TRBJ2-2	15	NA	CASSEATVNTGELFF	TGTGCCAGCAGTGAAGCGACAGTTAACACCGGGGAGCTGTTTTTT
NA	TRBV9	TRBJ2-7	13	NA	CASSVAATGEQYF	TGTGCCAGCAGCGTAGCAGCGACAGGCGAGCAGTACTTC
TRBD1	TRBV2	TRBJ2-7	14	NA	CAGLTRDRGDEQYF	TGTGCCGGTCTTACCCGGGACAGGGGGGACGAGCAGTACTTC
TRBD1	TRBV30	TRBJ1-2	14	once	CAWSVTTGANGYTF	TGTGCCTGGAGTGTGACTACAGGGGCTAATGGCTACACCTTC
TRBD2	TRBV27	TRBJ2-2	16	NA	CASSVGLAGYTGELFF	TGTGCCAGCAGTGTGGGACTAGCGGGGTACACCGGGGAGCTGTTTTTT
NA	TRBV30	TRBJ1-5	13	NA	CAWNGQIDQPQHF	TGTGCCTGGAATGGGCAGATCGATCAGCCCCAGCATTTT
NA	TRBV5-1	TRBJ2-4	18	NA	CASSLPNREGSAKNIQYF	TGCGCCAGCAGCTTGCCGAATAGAGAGGGATCGGCCAAAAACATTCAGTACTTC
NA	TRBV18	TRBJ2-7	15	NA	CASSPDTGGTYEQYF	TGTGCCAGCTCACCCGACACCGGTGGAACCTACGAGCAGTACTTC
TRBD2	TRBV5-1	TRBJ2-1	19	once	CASSSGLAGGPSSYNEQFF	TGCGCCAGCAGCTCGGGACTAGCGGGAGGCCCAAGCTCCTACAATGAGCAGTTCTTC
NA	TRBV6-4	TRBJ1-2	11	NA	CAITGSDGYTF	TGTGCCATTACAGGGTCTGATGGCTACACCTTC
TRBD2	TRBV19	TRBJ2-3	18	NA	CASSRKLGGSLTADTQYF	TGTGCCAGTAGTAGAAAGCTAGGCGGGAGTCTAACGGCAGATACGCAGTATTTT
NA	TRBV27	TRBJ1-4	16	NA	CASSSTGGALSEKLFF	TGTGCCAGCAGTTCAACGGGAGGGGCGCTGAGTGAAAAACTGTTTTTT
TRBD2	TRBV11-3	TRBJ2-5	15	NA	CASSRGGGHQETQYF	TGTGCCAGCAGTCGGGGCGGGGGACACCAAGAGACCCAGTACTTC
TRBD1	TRBV5-6	TRBJ2-5	14	NA	CASSEDRGGETQYF	TGTGCCAGCAGCGAGGACAGGGGAGGAGAGACCCAGTACTTC
TRBD2	TRBV30	TRBJ2-7	13	NA	CAGRTSGKYEQYF	TGTGCCGGAAGGACTAGCGGGAAATACGAGCAGTACTTC
TRBD1	TRBV6-5	TRBJ1-1	12	few	CASRSPRGRAFF	TGTGCCAGCAGGTCCCCCAGGGGGAGAGCTTTCTTT
NA	TRBV30	TRBJ1-3	19	NA	CAWSPRPGELPFSGNTIYF	TGTGCCTGGAGTCCACGCCCGGGGGAACTGCCTTTCTCTGGAAACACCATATATTTT
TRBD2	TRBV14	TRBJ2-5	15	few	CASSQELLGGETQYF	TGTGCCAGCAGCCAAGAATTACTGGGAGGGGAGACCCAGTACTTC
NA	TRBV30	TRBJ2-4	13	NA	CAWSDDRLNIQYF	TGTGCCTGGAGCGACGACAGGTTAAACATTCAGTACTTC
NA	TRBV5-1	TRBJ2-5	14	few	CASSSDPRGETQYF	TGCGCCAGCAGCTCCGACCCTCGCGGAGAGACCCAGTACTTC
NA	TRBV30	TRBJ1-5	14	NA	CAWTPGHPNQPQHF	TGTGCCTGGACCCCAGGACACCCCAATCAGCCCCAGCATTTT
TRBD1	TRBV7-9	TRBJ2-2	16	NA	CASSPTGAVNTGELFF	TGTGCCAGCAGCCCTACAGGGGCCGTAAACACCGGGGAGCTGTTTTTT
NA	TRBV5-6	TRBJ2-7	13	NA	CASSFQGPYEQYF	TGTGCCAGCAGCTTCCAGGGGCCCTACGAGCAGTACTTC
NA	TRBV28	TRBJ1-5	15	few	CASSLSLGSSQPQHF	TGTGCCAGCAGTTTATCACTCGGGTCGAGCCAGCCCCAGCATTTT
NA	TRBV6-5	TRBJ2-7	13	NA	CASSGGRTSEQYF	TGTGCCAGCAGTGGGGGCCGGACGAGCGAGCAGTACTTC
TRBD2	TRBV7-6	TRBJ2-7	17	NA	CASSLGLMTSGAYEQYF	TGTGCCAGCAGCTTAGGTCTCATGACTAGCGGAGCTTACGAGCAGTACTTC
TRBD1	TRBV27	TRBJ1-2	14	NA	CASSFAGQNYGYTF	TGTGCCAGCAGTTTCGCGGGACAGAACTATGGCTACACCTTC
NA	TRBV28	TRBJ2-6	15	NA	CASSSGVGGANVLTF	TGTGCCAGCAGTTCCGGGGTTGGCGGGGCCAACGTCCTGACTTTC
TRBD2	TRBV2	TRBJ2-3	12	NA	CASSDAREIKYF	TGTGCCAGCAGTGATGCGCGGGAGATCAAGTATTTT
TRBD1	TRBV11-2	TRBJ2-3	16	NA	CASSSGQDHTTDTQYF	TGTGCCAGCAGCTCCGGACAGGACCACACCACAGATACGCAGTATTTT
NA	TRBV5-4	TRBJ2-1	15	NA	CASSSTSGLSNEQFF	TGTGCCAGCAGCTCCACCTCTGGGCTGAGCAATGAGCAGTTCTTC
NA	TRBV19	TRBJ1-1	13	NA	CASERQLNTEAFF	TGTGCCAGTGAGAGACAGCTGAACACTGAAGCTTTCTTT
TRBD1	TRBV11-3	TRBJ2-2	16	NA	CASSSPTGRNTGELFF	TGTGCCAGCAGCTCCCCGACAGGGCGGAACACCGGGGAGCTGTTTTTT
NA	TRBV7-9	TRBJ1-1	13	NA	CASSLDRNTEAFF	TGTGCCAGCAGCTTAGACAGGAACACTGAAGCTTTCTTT
NA	TRBV28	TRBJ1-5	14	NA	CASSSTFNNQPQHF	TGTGCCAGCAGTTCCACATTTAACAATCAGCCCCAGCATTTT
TRBD1	TRBV30	TRBJ1-3	16	few	CAFYRGRTGLGNTIYF	TGTGCCTTCTACAGGGGGCGAACGGGCCTGGGAAACACCATATATTTT
NA	TRBV6-6	TRBJ2-1	12	few	CASSYSHNEQFF	TGTGCCAGCAGTTACAGCCACAATGAGCAGTTCTTC
NA	TRBV5-1	TRBJ2-3	15	NA	CASSLEGREADTQYF	TGCGCCAGCAGCTTGGAGGGGCGGGAAGCAGATACGCAGTATTTT
NA	TRBV19	TRBJ2-7	15	NA	CASSSTQGRGYEQYF	TGTGCCAGTAGTTCAACCCAGGGGCGCGGGTACGAGCAGTACTTC
NA	TRBV7-8	TRBJ1-2	16	NA	CASSLRGQSHNYGYTF	TGTGCCAGCAGCTTACGTGGACAGTCCCATAACTATGGCTACACCTTC
NA	TRBV5-1	TRBJ2-5	11	NA	CASTGEETQYF	TGCGCCAGCACGGGGGAAGAGACCCAGTACTTC
NA	TRBV11-2	TRBJ2-7	11	NA	CASSLEWEQYF	TGTGCCAGCAGCTTGGAGTGGGAGCAGTACTTC
TRBD1	TRBV14	TRBJ2-5	14	NA	CASSLGTAQETQYF	TGTGCCAGCAGCCTCGGGACAGCTCAAGAGACCCAGTACTTC
NA	TRBV19	TRBJ1-1	11	NA	CASMRNTEAFF	TGTGCCAGTATGAGGAACACTGAAGCTTTCTTT
NA	TRBV30	TRBJ1-6	14	NA	CAWSVGAENSPLHF	TGTGCCTGGAGTGTGGGGGCGGAAAACTCACCCCTCCACTTT